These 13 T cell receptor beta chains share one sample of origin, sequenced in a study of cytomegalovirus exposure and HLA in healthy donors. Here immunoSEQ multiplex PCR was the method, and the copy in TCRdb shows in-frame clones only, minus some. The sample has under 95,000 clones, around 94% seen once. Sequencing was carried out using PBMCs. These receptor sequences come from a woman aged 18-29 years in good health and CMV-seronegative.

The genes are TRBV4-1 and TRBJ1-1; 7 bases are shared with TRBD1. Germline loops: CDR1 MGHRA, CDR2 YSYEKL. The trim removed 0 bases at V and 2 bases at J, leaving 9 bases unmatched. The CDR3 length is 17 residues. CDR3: CASSQDLPTGPNTEAFF. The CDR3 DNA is TGCGCCAGCAGCCAAGATCTCCCGACAGGGCCAAACACTGAAGCTTTCTTT.

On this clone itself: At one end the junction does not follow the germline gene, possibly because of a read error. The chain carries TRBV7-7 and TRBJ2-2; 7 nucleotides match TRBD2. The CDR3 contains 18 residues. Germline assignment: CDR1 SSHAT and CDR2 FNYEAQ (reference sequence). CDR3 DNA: TGTGCTAGCAGCCCTACCCCGTCTGGCGGGAGTATCACCGGGGAGCTGTTTTTT. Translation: CASSPTPSGGSITGELFF.

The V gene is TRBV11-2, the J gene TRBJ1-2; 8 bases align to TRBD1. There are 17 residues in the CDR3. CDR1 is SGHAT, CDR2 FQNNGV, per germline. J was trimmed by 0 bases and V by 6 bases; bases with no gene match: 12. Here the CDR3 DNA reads TGTGCCAGCAGTTCTATCCGGGACAGGATTTCTAACTATGGCTACACCTTC. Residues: CASSSIRDRISNYGYTF.

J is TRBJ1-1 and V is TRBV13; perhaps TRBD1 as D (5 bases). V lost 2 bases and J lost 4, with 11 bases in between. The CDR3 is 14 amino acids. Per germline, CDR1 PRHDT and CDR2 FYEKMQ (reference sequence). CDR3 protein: CASSLLGGSTEAFF. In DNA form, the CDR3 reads TGTGCCAGCAGCTTACTGGGGGGGAGCACTGAAGCTTTCTTT.

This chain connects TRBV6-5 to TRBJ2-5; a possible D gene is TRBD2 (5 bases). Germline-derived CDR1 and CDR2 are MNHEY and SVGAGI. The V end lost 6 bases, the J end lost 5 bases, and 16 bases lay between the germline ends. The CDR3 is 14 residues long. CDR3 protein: CASSYGLLGETQYF. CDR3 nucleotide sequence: TGTGCCAGCAGCTACGGACTCCTGGGGGAGACCCAGTACTTC.

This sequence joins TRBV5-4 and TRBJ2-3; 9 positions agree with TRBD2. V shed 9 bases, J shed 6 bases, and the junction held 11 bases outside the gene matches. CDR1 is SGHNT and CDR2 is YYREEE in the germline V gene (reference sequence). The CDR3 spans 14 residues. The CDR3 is CAIGAGGRLDTQYF. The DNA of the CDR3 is TGTGCCATTGGGGCGGGAGGGCGTCTGGATACGCAGTATTTT.

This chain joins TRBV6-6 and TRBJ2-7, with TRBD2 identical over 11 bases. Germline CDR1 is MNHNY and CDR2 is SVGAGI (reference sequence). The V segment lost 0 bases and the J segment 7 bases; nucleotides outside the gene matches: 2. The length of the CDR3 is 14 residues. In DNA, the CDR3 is TGTGCCAGCAGTTACTCGGGACTAGCGGTGGAGCAGTACTTC. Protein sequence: CASSYSGLAVEQYF.

In DNA, the CDR3 is TGTGCCAGCGGGGAGGAGCTCTCTGGAAACACCATATATTTT. This translates into CASGEELSGNTIYF. The chain combines TRBV6-1 with TRBJ1-3; D unclear. The CDR3 is 14 residues long. Trimming left V 8 bases short and J 0 bases short, with 11 bases between. Germline CDR1 is MNHNS and CDR2 is SASEGT.

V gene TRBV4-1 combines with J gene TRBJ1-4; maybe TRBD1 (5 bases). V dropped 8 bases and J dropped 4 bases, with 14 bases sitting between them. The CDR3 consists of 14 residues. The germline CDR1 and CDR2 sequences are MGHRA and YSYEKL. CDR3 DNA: TGCGCCAGCTTTGGAGCAGGGCATAATGAAAAACTGTTTTTT. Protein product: CASFGAGHNEKLFF.

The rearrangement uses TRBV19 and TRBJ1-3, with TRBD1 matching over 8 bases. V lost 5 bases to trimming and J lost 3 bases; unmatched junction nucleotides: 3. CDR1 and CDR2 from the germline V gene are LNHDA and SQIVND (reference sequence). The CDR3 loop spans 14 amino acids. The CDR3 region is CASSATGVGNTIYF. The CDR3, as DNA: TGTGCCAGTAGTGCGACAGGGGTTGGAAACACCATATATTTT.

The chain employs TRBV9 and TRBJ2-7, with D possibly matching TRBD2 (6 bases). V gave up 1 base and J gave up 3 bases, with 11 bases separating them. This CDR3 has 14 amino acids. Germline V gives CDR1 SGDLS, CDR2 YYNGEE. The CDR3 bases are TGTGCCAGCAGCGTATCGGGGGAGAGCTACGAGCAGTACTTC. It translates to CASSVSGESYEQYF.

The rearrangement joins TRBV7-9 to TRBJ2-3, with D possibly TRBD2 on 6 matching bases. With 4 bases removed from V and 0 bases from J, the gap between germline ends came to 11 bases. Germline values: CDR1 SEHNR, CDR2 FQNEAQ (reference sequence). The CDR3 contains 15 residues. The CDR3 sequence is CASSYRDFSTDTQYF. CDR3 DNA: TGTGCCAGCAGCTACCGGGACTTCAGCACAGATACGCAGTATTTT. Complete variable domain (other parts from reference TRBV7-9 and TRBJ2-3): DTGVSQNPRHKITKRGQNVTFRCDPISEHNRLYWYRQTLGQGPEFLTYFQNEAQLEKSRLLSDRFSAERPKGSFSTLEIQRTEQGDSAMYLCASSYRDFSTDTQYFGPGTRLTVL.

CDR3 coding DNA: TGTGCCAGCAGTTTATCGAGCGGGACACTCTCCTACGAGCAGTACTTC. Protein product: CASSLSSGTLSYEQYF. The genes are TRBV27 and TRBJ2-7; a possible D gene is TRBD2 (7 bases). This CDR3 comprises 16 residues. Germline loops: CDR1 MNHEY, CDR2 SMNVEV (reference sequence). V lost 0 bases and J lost 0, with 12 bases in between.